This T cell receptor (beta chain) emerged from a study of chemoradiotherapy in HPV16-positive cancers. V shed 0 bases and J shed 8 bases, with 10 bases lying between them. CDR1 and CDR2 from the germline V gene are GTSNPN and SVGIG (reference sequence). The CDR3 spans 12 residues. Overall study results and limits: Non-HPV-specific T cells did not expand in tumors during treatment, whereas candidate HPV-specific clones and E7-related motifs did.

Samples were taken several times over chemoradiotherapy. The table lists this clone with a few counts. Its specificity is not known. Sequenced by immunoSEQ multiplex PCR; TCRdb stores in-frame clones only, minus some. The sample lists about 68,000 clones; more than 70% were seen once. V gene TRBV30 combines with J gene TRBJ1-1; D call uncertain. This material consisted of blood, taken from a patient who underwent chemoradiotherapy. The source of this sequence is a human donor with HPV-associated anogenital cancer. CDR3 protein: CAWSVLGREAFF. CDR3 DNA: TGTGCCTGGAGTGTATTAGGAAGAGAAGCTTTCTTT.